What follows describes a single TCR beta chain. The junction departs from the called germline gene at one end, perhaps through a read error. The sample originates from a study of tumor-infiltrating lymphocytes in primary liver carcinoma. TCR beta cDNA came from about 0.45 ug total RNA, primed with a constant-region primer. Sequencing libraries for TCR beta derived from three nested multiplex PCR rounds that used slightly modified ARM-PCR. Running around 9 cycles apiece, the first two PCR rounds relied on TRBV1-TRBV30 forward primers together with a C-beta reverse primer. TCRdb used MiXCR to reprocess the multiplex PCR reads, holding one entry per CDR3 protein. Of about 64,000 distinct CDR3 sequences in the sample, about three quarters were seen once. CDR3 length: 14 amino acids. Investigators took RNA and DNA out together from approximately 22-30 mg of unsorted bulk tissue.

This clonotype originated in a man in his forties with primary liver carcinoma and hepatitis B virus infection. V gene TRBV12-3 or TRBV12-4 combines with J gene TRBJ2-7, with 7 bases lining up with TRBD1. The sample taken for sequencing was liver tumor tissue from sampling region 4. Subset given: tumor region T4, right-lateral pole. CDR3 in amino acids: CDSSLGGDTHEQYF. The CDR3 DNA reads TGTGACAGCAGTTTAGGGGGCGATACCCACGAGCAGTACTTC.